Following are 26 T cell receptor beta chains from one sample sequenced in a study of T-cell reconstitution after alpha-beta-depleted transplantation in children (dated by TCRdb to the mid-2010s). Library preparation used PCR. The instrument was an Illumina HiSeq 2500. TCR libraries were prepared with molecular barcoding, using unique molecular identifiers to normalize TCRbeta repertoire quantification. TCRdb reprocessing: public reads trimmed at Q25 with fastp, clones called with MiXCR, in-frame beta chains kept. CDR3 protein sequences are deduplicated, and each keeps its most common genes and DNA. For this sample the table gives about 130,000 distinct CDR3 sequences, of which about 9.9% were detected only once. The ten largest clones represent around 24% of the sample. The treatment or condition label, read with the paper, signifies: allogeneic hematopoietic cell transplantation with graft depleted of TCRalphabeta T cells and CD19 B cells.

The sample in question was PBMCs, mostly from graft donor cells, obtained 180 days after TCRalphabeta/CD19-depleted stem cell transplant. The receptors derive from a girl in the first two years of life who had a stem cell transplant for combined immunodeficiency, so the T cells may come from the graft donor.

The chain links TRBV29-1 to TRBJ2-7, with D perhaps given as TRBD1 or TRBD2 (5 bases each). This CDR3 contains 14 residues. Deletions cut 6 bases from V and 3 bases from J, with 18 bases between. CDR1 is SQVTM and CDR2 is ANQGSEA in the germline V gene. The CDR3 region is CSVIGDRGVYEQYF. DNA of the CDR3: TGCAGCGTGATTGGGGATCGAGGGGTCTACGAGCAGTACTTC.

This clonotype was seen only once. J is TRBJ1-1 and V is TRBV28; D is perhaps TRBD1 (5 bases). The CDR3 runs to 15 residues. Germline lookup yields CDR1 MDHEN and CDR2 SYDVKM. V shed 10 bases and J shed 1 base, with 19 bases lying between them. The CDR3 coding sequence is TGTGCCACCCGAAAGGGGCTATATGAGAACACTGAAGCTTTCTTT. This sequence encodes CATRKGLYENTEAFF.

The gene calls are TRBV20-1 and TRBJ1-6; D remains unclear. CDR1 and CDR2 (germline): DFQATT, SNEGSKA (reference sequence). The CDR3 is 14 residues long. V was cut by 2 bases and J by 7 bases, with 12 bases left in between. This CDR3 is CSARTVLGNSPLHF. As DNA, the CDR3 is TGCAGTGCTAGAACCGTCTTGGGGAATTCACCCCTCCACTTT.

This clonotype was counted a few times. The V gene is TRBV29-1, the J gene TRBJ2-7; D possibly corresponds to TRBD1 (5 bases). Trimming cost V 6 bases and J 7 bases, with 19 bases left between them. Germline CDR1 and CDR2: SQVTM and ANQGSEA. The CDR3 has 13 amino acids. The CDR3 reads CSVATRASGEQYF. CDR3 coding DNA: TGCAGCGTGGCAACCAGGGCGTCCGGAGAGCAGTACTTC.

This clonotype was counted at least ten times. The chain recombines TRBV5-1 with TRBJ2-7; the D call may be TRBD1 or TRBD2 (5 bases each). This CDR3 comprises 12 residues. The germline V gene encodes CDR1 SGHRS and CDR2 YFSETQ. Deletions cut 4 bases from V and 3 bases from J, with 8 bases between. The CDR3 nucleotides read TGCGCCAGCAGCCTGGGGGACTACGAGCAGTACTTC. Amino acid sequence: CASSLGDYEQYF. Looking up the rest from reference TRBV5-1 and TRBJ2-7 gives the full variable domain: KAGVTQTPRYLIKTRGQQVTLSCSPISGHRSVSWYQQTPGQGLQFLFEYFSETQRNKGNFPGRFSGRQFSNSRSEMNVSTLELGDSALYLCASSLGDYEQYFGPGTRLTVT.

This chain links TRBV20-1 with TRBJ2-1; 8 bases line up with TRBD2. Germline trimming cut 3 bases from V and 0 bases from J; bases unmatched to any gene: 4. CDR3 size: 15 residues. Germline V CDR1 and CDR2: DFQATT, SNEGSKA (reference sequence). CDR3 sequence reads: CSASRGTSSYNEQFF. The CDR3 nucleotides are TGCAGTGCTAGCCGGGGGACTAGCTCCTACAATGAGCAGTTCTTC.

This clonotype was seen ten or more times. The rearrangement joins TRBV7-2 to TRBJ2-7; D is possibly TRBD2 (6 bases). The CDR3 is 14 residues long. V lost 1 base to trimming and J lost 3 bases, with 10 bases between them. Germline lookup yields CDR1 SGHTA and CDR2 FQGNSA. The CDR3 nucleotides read TGTGCCAGCAGCTTAGGCGGGAACGTCTACGAGCAGTACTTC. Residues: CASSLGGNVYEQYF.

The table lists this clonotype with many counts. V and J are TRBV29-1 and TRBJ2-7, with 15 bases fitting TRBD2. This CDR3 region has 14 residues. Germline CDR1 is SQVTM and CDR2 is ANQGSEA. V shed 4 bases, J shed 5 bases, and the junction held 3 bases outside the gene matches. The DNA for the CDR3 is TGCAGCGTTGGGGGACTAGCGGGAGGTCACGAGCAGTACTTC. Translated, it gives CSVGGLAGGHEQYF.

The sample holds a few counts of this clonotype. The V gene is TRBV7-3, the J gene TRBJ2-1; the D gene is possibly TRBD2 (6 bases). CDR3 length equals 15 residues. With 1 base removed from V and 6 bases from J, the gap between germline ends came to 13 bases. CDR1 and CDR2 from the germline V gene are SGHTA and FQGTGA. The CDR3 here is CASSLRRAGPNEQFF. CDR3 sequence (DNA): TGTGCCAGCAGCTTAAGGAGGGCGGGACCCAATGAGCAGTTCTTC.

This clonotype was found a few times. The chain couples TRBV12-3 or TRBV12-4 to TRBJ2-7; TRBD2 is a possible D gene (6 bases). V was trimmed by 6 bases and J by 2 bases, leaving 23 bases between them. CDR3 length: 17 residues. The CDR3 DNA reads TGTGCCAGCAGCCGGAGGGTACTCGGGACTTTCCCCTACGAGCAGTACTTC. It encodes CASSRRVLGTFPYEQYF.

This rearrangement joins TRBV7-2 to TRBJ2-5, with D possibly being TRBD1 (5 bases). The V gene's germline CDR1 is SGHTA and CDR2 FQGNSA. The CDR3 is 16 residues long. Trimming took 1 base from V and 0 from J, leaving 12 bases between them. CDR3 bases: TGTGCCAGCAGCTTAGGTCTAGTGGGGCACCAAGAGACCCAGTACTTC. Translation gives CASSLGLVGHQETQYF. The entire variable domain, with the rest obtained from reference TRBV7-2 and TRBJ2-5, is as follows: GAGVSQSPSNKVTEKGKDVELRCDPISGHTALYWYRQSLGQGLEFLIYFQGNSAPDKSGLPSDRFSAERTGGSVSTLTIQRTQQEDSAVYLCASSLGLVGHQETQYFGPGTRLLVL.

CDR3 coding DNA: TGTGCCAGTAGTCTTCCGGGACTAGCGTATAGCTCCTACAATGAGCAGTTCTTC. Amino acids: CASSLPGLAYSSYNEQFF. The chain couples TRBV19 to TRBJ2-1, with TRBD2 matching 10 bases. From germline, CDR1 is LNHDA and CDR2 SQIVND (reference sequence). The length of the CDR3 is 18 residues. V shed 5 bases and J 0 bases; nucleotides not matched to a gene: 10.

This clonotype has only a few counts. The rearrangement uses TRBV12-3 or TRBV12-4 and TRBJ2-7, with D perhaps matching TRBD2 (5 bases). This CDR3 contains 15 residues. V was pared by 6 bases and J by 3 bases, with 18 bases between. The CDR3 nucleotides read TGTGCCAGCAGGGCGGGCCGGGCGGGTCTCTACGAGCAGTACTTC. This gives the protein CASRAGRAGLYEQYF.

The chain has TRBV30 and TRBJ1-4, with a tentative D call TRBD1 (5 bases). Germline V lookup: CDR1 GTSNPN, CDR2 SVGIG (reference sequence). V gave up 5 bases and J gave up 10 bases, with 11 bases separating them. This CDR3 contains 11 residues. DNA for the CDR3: TGTGCCTGGGGGACGGCCCGAAAACTGTTTTTT. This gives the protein CAWGTARKLFF.

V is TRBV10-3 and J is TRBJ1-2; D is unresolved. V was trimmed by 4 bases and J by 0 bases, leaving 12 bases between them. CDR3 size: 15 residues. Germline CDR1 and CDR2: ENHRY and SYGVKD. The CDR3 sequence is CAISAVQSTNYGYTF. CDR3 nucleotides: TGTGCCATCAGTGCGGTTCAGTCAACTAACTATGGCTACACCTTC.

The CDR3 DNA is TGTGCCATCAGTGAGGGACTAGGAACAGATACGCAGTATTTT. The encoded protein is CAISEGLGTDTQYF. The rearrangement uses TRBV10-3 and TRBJ2-3; 7 nucleotides align to TRBD2. The V gene end was trimmed by 2 bases and the J gene end by 3 bases; junction bases not matched to a gene: 2. The CDR3 contains 14 residues. Germline values: CDR1 ENHRY, CDR2 SYGVKD.

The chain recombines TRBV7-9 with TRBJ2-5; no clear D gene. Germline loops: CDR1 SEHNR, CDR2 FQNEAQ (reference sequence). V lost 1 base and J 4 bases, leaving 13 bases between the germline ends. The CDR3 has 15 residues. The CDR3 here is CASSLVPWGSETQYF. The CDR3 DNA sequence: TGTGCCAGCAGCTTAGTTCCCTGGGGATCAGAGACCCAGTACTTC.

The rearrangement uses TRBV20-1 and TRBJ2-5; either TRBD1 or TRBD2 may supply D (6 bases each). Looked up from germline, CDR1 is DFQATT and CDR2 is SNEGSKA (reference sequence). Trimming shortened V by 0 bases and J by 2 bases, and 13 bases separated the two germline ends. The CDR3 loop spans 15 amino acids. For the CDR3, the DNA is TGCAGTGCTAGAGATCCTAGAGGGGGGCAAGAGACCCAGTACTTC. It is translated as CSARDPRGGQETQYF.

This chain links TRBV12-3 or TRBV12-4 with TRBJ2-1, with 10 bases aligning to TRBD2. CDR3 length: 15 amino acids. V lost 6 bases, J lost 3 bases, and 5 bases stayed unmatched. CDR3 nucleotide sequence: TGTGCCAGCAGCCCCGGGACTAGCGTCTACAATGAGCAGTTCTTC. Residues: CASSPGTSVYNEQFF.

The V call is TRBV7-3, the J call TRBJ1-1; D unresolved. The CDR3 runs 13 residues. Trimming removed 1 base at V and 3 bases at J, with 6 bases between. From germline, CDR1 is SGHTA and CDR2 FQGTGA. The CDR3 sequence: CASSLMVHTEAFF. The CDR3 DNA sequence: TGTGCCAGCAGCTTAATGGTACACACTGAAGCTTTCTTT.

The CDR3, as DNA: TGTGCCAGCAGTCCCCGGACAGGTTGGGACACTGAAGCTTTCTTT. Translated, it gives CASSPRTGWDTEAFF. This chain connects TRBV12-3 or TRBV12-4 to TRBJ1-1; TRBD1 agrees at 7 bases. The CDR3 runs to 15 residues. The junction had 9 bases not matched to a gene; V was cut back by 5 bases and J by 3 bases.

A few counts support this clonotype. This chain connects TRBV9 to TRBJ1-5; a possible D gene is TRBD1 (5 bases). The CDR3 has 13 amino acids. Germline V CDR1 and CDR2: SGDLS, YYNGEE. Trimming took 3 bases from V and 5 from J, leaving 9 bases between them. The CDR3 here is CASSDGGDQPQHF. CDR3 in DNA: TGTGCCAGCAGCGACGGGGGGGATCAGCCCCAGCATTTT.

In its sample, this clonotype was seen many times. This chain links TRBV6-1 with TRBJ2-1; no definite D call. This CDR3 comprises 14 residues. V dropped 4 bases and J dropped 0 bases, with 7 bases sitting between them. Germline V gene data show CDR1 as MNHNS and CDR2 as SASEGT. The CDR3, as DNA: TGTGCCAGCAGTGCCAAGTACTCCTACAATGAGCAGTTCTTC. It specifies CASSAKYSYNEQFF.

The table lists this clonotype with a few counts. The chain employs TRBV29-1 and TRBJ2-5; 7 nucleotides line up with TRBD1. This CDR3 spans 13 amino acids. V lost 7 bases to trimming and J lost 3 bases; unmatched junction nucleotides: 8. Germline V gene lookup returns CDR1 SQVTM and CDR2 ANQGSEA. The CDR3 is CSGQTGLEETQYF. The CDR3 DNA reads TGCAGCGGCCAGACAGGGCTTGAAGAGACCCAGTACTTC.

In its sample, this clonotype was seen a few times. This CDR3 is CASSPGRLNTEAFF. The CDR3 nucleotides are TGTGCCAGCAGCCCGGGACGGCTGAACACTGAAGCTTTCTTT. V usage is TRBV5-5 and J usage is TRBJ1-1; weak D call: TRBD1 (5 bases). This CDR3 is built from 14 residues. Germline V CDR1 and CDR2: SGHKS, YYEKEE (reference sequence). Trimming stripped 4 bases from V and 0 bases from J, with 10 bases between. The full variable domain, in which reference TRBV5-5 and TRBJ1-1 provide the parts outside the CDR3, is DAGVTQSPTHLIKTRGQQVTLRCSPISGHKSVSWYQQVLGQGPQFIFQYYEKEERGRGNFPDRFSARQFPNYSSELNVNALLLGDSALYLCASSPGRLNTEAFFGQGTRLTVV.

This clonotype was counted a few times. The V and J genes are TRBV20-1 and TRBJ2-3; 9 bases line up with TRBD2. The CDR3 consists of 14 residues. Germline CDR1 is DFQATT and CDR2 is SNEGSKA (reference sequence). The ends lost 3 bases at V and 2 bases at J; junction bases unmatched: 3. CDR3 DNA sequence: TGCAGTGCTAGTCTAGCGGGACTCACAGATACGCAGTATTTT. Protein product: CSASLAGLTDTQYF.